The 8 T cell receptor beta chains below come from one sample, sequenced in a study of technical replicates of blood from four donors. The protocol was immunoSEQ multiplex PCR, while the TCRdb copy is restricted to in-frame clones and leaves out a portion. The data contain 45,000 to 60,000 clones, 91% of them seen just once; the ten biggest clones take up approximately 3.9%. What was sequenced was PBMCs. These receptors were collected from a human donor in good health. Some clones in this sample may be carry-over from other donors' samples.

The chain has TRBV11-3 and TRBJ2-5; 8 bases match TRBD2. V dropped 5 bases and J dropped 5; count of bases not matched to a gene: 19. CDR1 and CDR2 (germline): SGHNT, YENEEA. CDR3 length: 18 amino acids. Here the CDR3 DNA reads TGTGCCAGCAGCCCGGCGGGATGGTACCCCGGGGGGGAGGAGACCCAGTACTTC. Translated: CASSPAGWYPGGEETQYF.

In this sample, this clone turned up once. The chain combines TRBV7-2 with TRBJ2-2; D uncertain. V lost 5 bases and J 5 bases, leaving 18 bases between the germline ends. Germline lookup yields CDR1 SGHTA and CDR2 FQGNSA. The CDR3 covers 16 residues. The CDR3 protein is CASSTSRWPWTGELFF. The DNA for the CDR3 is TGTGCCAGCAGCACCTCGAGGTGGCCATGGACCGGGGAGCTGTTTTTT. Supplemented by reference TRBV7-2 and TRBJ2-2, the full variable domain reads GAGVSQSPSNKVTEKGKDVELRCDPISGHTALYWYRQSLGQGLEFLIYFQGNSAPDKSGLPSDRFSAERTGGSVSTLTIQRTQQEDSAVYLCASSTSRWPWTGELFFGEGSRLTVL.

This chain joins TRBV6-5 and TRBJ2-5, with 11 nucleotides matching TRBD2. Germline lookup yields CDR1 MNHEY and CDR2 SVGAGI. The CDR3 spans 15 residues. The J segment lost 6 bases and the V segment lost 0 bases, leaving 3 bases of the junction unmatched. DNA for the CDR3: TGTGCCAGCAGTTACTCTAGACTAGCGGGGAAGACCCAGTACTTC. Protein: CASSYSRLAGKTQYF.

The chain employs TRBV30 and TRBJ2-1; TRBD2 agrees at 7 bases. CDR3 length equals 10 residues. Germline loops: CDR1 GTSNPN, CDR2 SVGIG (reference sequence). Trimming took 7 bases from V and 13 from J; bases not matched to a gene: 7. The CDR3 region has the DNA TGTGCCTACTCCGGGACTACCCAGTTCTTC. As protein: CAYSGTTQFF.

CDR3 sequence reads: CAIRRGTESYGYTF. As DNA, the CDR3 is TGTGCCATCAGACGAGGGACAGAGAGCTATGGCTACACCTTC. This chain uses TRBV10-3 with TRBJ1-2; 7 positions match TRBD1. Germline CDR1 is ENHRY and CDR2 is SYGVKD. V gave up 6 bases and J gave up 4 bases; unmatched junction bases: 8. The CDR3 runs to 14 residues.

The chain employs TRBV5-1 and TRBJ2-3, with a possible D match to TRBD1 (5 bases). CDR3 length equals 14 residues. V lost 7 bases and J 2 bases, leaving 14 bases between the germline ends. CDR1 and CDR2 from the germline V gene are SGHRS and YFSETQ. CDR3 residues: CASARIGDTDTQYF. In DNA form, the CDR3 reads TGCGCCAGCGCTAGGATAGGGGACACAGATACGCAGTATTTT.

V gene TRBV7-3 combines with J gene TRBJ2-1; tentative D call: TRBD2 (6 bases). CDR1 and CDR2 from the germline V gene are SGHTA and FQGTGA. This CDR3 comprises 14 residues. Trimming removed 5 bases from V and 8 bases from J, with 16 bases in between. In DNA form, the CDR3 reads TGTGCCAGCAGCCGGGACTTAGAGGTGGATGAGCAGTTCTTC. Its translation: CASSRDLEVDEQFF. The full variable domain, in which reference TRBV7-3 and TRBJ2-1 provide the parts outside the CDR3, is GAGVSQTPSNKVTEKGKYVELRCDPISGHTALYWYRQSLGQGPEFLIYFQGTGAADDSGLPNDRFFAVRPEGSVSTLKIQRTERGDSAVYLCASSRDLEVDEQFFGPGTRLTVL.

A word on this clone: Other DNA sequences in this specimen translate into the identical CDR3. The chain couples TRBV18 to TRBJ2-7, with 8 bases aligning to TRBD1. The CDR3 has 13 amino acids. Unmatched junction bases numbered 3, after V lost 3 bases and J lost 5 bases. CDR1 is KGHSH, CDR2 LQKENI, per germline. The CDR3 DNA reads as TGTGCCAGCTCACCTGGACAGGGTAACGAGCAGTACTTC. As protein: CASSPGQGNEQYF.